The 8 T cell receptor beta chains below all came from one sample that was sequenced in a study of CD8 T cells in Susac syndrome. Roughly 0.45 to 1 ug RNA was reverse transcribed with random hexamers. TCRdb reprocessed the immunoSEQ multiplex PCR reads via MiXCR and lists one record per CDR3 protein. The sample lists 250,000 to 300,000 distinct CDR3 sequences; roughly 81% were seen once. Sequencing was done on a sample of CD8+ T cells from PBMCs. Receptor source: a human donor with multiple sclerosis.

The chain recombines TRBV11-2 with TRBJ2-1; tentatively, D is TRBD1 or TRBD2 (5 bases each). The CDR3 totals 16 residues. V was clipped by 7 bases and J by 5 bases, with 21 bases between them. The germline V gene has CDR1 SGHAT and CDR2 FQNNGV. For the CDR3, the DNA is TGTGCCAGCACCTTTCGGACGGGGACCCCAGACAATGAGCAGTTCTTC. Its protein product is CASTFRTGTPDNEQFF.

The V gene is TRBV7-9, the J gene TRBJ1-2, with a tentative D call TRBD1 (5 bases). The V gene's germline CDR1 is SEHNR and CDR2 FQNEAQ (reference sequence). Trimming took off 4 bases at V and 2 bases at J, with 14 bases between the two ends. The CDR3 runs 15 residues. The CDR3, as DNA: TGTGCCAGCAGCTCATACGGGACCGAAAACTATGGCTACACCTTC. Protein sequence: CASSSYGTENYGYTF.

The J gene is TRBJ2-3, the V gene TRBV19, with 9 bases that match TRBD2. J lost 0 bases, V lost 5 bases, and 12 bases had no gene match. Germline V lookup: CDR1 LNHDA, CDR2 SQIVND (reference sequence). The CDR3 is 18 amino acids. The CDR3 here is CASSAGLAVRLSTDTQYF. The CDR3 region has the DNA TGTGCCAGTAGTGCGGGACTAGCAGTCCGCCTTAGCACAGATACGCAGTATTTT.

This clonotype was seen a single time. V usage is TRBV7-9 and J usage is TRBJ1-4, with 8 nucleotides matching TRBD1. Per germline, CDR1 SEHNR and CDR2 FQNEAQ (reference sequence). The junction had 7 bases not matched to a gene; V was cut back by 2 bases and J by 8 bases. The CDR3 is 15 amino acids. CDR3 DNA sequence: TGTGCCAGCAGCTTACACCAGGGGGCTTCGGAAAAACTGTTTTTT. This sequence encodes CASSLHQGASEKLFF.

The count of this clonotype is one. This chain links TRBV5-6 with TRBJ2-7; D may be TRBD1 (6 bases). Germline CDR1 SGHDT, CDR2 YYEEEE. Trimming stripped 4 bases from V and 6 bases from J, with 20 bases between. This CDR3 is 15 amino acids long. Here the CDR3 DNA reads TGTGCCAGCAGCGCGCCGAGAACGACAGGAGCCGAGCAGTACTTC. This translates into CASSAPRTTGAEQYF.

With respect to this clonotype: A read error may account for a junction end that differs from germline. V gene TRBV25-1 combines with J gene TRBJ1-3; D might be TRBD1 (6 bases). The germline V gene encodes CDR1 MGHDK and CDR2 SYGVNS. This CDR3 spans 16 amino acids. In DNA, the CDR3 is TGTGCCAGCAGTGAATCCCGGACAGTCTCTGGAAACACCATGTATTTT. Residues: CASSESRTVSGNTMYF.

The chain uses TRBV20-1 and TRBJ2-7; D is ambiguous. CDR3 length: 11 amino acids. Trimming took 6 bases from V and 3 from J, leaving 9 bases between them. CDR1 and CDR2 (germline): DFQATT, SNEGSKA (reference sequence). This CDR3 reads CSAPWGYEQYF. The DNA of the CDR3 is TGCAGTGCCCCATGGGGCTACGAGCAGTACTTC.

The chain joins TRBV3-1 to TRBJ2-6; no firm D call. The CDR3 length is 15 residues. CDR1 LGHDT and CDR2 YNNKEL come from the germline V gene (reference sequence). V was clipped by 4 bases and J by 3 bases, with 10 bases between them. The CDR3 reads CASSPEALGANVLTF. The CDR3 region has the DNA TGTGCCAGCAGCCCCGAGGCTCTTGGGGCCAACGTCCTGACTTTC.